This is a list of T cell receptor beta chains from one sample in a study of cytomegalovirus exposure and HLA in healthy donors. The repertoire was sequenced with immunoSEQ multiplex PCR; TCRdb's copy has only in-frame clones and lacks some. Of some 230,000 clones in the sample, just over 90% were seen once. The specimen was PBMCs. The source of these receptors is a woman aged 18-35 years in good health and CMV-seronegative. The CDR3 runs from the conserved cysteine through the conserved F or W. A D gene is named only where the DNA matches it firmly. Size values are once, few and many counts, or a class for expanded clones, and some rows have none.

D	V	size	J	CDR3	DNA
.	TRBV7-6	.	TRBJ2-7	CASSLDIYKKGEQYF	TGTGCCAGCAGCTTAGACATTTACAAAAAGGGGGAGCAGTACTTC
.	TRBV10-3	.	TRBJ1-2	CAISEEEGKYNYGYTF	TGTGCCATCAGTGAAGAGGAGGGCAAGTACAACTATGGCTACACCTTC
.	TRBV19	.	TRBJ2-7	CASSMQGDEQYF	TGTGCCAGTAGTATGCAGGGCGACGAGCAGTACTTC
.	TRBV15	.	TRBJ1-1	CATSRGLPEGAFF	TGTGCCACCAGCAGAGGGCTCCCGGAGGGGGCTTTCTTT
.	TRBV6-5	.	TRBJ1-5	CASSYTAQGNQPQHF	TGTGCCAGCAGTTACACGGCCCAGGGAAATCAGCCCCAGCATTTT
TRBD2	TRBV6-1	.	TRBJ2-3	CASKLAGADTQYF	TGTGCCAGCAAATTAGCGGGAGCGGATACGCAGTATTTT
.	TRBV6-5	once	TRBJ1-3	CASSSPGERNTIYF	TGTGCCAGCAGTTCCCCAGGGGAAAGAAACACCATATATTTT
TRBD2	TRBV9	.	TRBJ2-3	CASSVVLAGVTDTQYF	TGTGCCAGCAGCGTCGTACTAGCGGGGGTAACAGATACGCAGTATTTT
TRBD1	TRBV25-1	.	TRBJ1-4	CASVSWDRDNEKLFF	TGTGCCAGCGTGTCTTGGGACAGGGATAATGAAAAACTGTTTTTT
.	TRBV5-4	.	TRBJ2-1	CASSLGIGAPYNEQFF	TGTGCCAGCAGCTTGGGAATAGGGGCCCCCTACAATGAGCAGTTCTTC
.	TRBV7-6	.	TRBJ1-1	CASSYPRGMNTEAFF	TGTGCCAGCAGCTACCCCAGGGGAATGAACACTGAAGCTTTCTTT
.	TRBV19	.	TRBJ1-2	CASSIEICGYTF	TGTGCCAGTAGTATAGAAATCTGTGGCTACACCTTC
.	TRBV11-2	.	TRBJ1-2	CASSLGGPYGYTF	TGTGCCAGCAGCTTAGGGGGCCCCTATGGCTACACCTTC
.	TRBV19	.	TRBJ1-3	CASSIEGTPGNTIYF	TGTGCCAGTAGTATAGAGGGGACACCTGGAAACACCATATATTTT
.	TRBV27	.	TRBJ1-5	CASSQRDLDLGAQHF	TGTGCCAGCAGTCAGCGGGACCTAGATCTAGGTGCCCAGCATTTT
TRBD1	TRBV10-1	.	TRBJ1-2	CASSETGNYGYTF	TGCGCCAGCAGCGAGACAGGGAACTATGGCTACACCTTC
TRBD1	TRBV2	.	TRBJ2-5	CASSSPDRGQETQYF	TGTGCCAGCAGTTCACCGGACAGGGGCCAAGAGACCCAGTACTTC
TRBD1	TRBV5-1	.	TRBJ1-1	CASSRQGIRTEAFF	TGCGCCAGCAGCCGACAGGGTATTCGCACTGAAGCTTTCTTT
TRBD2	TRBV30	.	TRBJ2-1	CAWSSGTSGASSYNEQFF	TGTGCCTGGAGCAGCGGGACTAGCGGGGCCAGCTCCTACAATGAGCAGTTCTTC
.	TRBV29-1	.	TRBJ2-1	CSVCLSGPYNEQFF	TGCAGCGTTTGCCTTAGCGGTCCCTACAATGAGCAGTTCTTC
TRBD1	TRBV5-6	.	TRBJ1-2	CASSPGTGLDYGYTF	TGTGCCAGCAGCCCCGGGACAGGGCTTGACTATGGCTACACCTTC
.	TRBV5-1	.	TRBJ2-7	CASSSGQGQDEQYF	TGCGCCAGCAGCTCGGGGCAGGGGCAAGACGAGCAGTACTTC
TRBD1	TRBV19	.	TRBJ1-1	CASSTEATGDLWDTEAFF	TGTGCCAGTAGTACCGAGGCGACAGGGGATTTGTGGGACACTGAAGCTTTCTTT
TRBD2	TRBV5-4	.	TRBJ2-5	CASTRAGGQETQYF	TGTGCCAGCACCAGGGCGGGAGGGCAGGAGACCCAGTACTTC
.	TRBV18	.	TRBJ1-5	CASSPRLALGSNQPQHF	TGTGCCAGCTCACCACGGTTGGCCCTAGGAAGCAATCAGCCCCAGCATTTT
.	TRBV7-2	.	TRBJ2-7	CASSIGQHSYEQYF	TGTGCCAGCAGCATAGGACAGCACTCCTACGAGCAGTACTTC
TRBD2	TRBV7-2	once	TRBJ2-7	CASSGGRGTYEQYF	TGTGCCAGCAGCGGCGGGAGGGGAACCTACGAGCAGTACTTC
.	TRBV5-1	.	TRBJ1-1	CASSPERGNRAEAFF	TGCGCCAGCAGCCCGGAACGGGGCAACAGGGCTGAAGCTTTCTTT
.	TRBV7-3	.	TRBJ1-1	CASSPKRASINTEAFF	TGTGCCAGCAGCCCAAAGCGGGCAAGCATCAACACTGAAGCTTTCTTT
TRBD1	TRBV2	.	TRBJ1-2	CASSPAGTGVSGYTF	TGTGCCAGTTCCCCGGCCGGGACAGGGGTGTCTGGCTACACCTTC
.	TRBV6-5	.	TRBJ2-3	CASSPRLGGTDTQYF	TGTGCCAGCAGCCCCAGACTAGGGGGCACAGATACGCAGTATTTT
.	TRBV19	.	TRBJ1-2	CASSQTENGYTF	TGTGCCAGTAGTCAGACAGAAAATGGCTACACCTTC
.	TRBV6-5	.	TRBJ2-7	CASSASGFPYEQYF	TGTGCCAGCTCGGCCTCGGGATTCCCCTACGAGCAGTACTTC
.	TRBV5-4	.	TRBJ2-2	CASSLEQNGGELFF	TGTGCCAGCAGCTTGGAACAGAACGGCGGGGAGCTGTTTTTT
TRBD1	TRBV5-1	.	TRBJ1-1	CASSGQGNTEAFF	TGCGCCAGCTCGGGACAGGGCAACACTGAAGCTTTCTTT
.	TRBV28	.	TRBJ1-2	CASSSEGRFGGYTF	TGTGCCAGCAGTTCCGAGGGCCGCTTCGGGGGCTACACCTTC
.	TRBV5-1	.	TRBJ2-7	CASSRGDSYEQYF	TGCGCCAGCAGCCGCGGGGACAGCTACGAGCAGTACTTC
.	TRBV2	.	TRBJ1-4	CASSDRGRGLREKLFF	TGTGCCAGCAGTGATAGGGGTAGGGGCTTACGTGAAAAACTGTTTTTT
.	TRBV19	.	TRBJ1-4	CASSIGGGNEKLFF	TGTGCCAGTAGTATCGGCGGGGGTAATGAAAAACTGTTTTTT
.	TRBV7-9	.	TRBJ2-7	CASSLDQNQQYF	TGTGCCAGCAGCTTAGATCAGAACCAGCAGTACTTC
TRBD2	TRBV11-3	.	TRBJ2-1	CASSFLAVNEQFF	TGTGCCAGCAGCTTCCTAGCGGTGAATGAGCAGTTCTTC
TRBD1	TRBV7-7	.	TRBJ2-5	CASSPDRDETQYF	TGTGCCAGCAGCCCGGACAGGGACGAGACCCAGTACTTC
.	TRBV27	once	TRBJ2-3	CASSLTTTSTDTQYF	TGTGCCAGCAGCCTGACTACTACTAGCACAGATACGCAGTATTTT
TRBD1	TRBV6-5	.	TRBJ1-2	CASRPQGSANYGYTF	TGTGCCAGCAGACCACAGGGGAGCGCTAACTATGGCTACACCTTC
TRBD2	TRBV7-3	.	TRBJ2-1	CASSSSGGSYNEQFF	TGTGCCAGCAGCTCTTCGGGAGGGTCCTACAATGAGCAGTTCTTC
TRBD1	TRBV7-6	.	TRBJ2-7	CASSTDRGLTYYSYEQYF	TGTGCCAGCAGCACGGACAGGGGGCTTACATACTACTCCTACGAGCAGTACTTC
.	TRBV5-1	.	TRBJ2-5	CASSSAESGWGETQYF	TGCGCCAGCAGCTCTGCCGAATCGGGATGGGGAGAGACCCAGTACTTC
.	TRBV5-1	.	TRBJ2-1	CASTSGVGDGFINEQFF	TGCGCCAGCACCTCGGGTGTGGGAGATGGATTTATCAATGAGCAGTTCTTC
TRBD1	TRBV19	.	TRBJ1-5	CASSPPDRGSNQPQHF	TGTGCCAGTAGCCCTCCGGACAGGGGTAGCAATCAGCCCCAGCATTTT
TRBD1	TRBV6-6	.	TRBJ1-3	CASTYFGGQVGNTIYF	TGTGCCAGCACCTACTTTGGGGGACAGGTTGGAAACACCATATATTTT
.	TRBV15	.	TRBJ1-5	CATSRPRWEPQHF	TGTGCCACCAGCAGACCGAGGTGGGAGCCCCAGCATTTT
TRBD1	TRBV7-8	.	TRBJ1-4	CASSFHRGFGEKLFF	TGTGCCAGCAGCTTCCACAGGGGGTTCGGTGAAAAACTGTTTTTT
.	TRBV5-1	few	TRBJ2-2	CASSLTVRATGELFF	TGCGCCAGCAGCTTGACAGTCAGGGCCACCGGGGAGCTGTTTTTT